Sequencing of this T cell receptor beta chain was carried out in a study of identical twins. This clonotype was counted between two and nine times. Germline loops: CDR1 SGHKS, CDR2 YYEKEE (reference sequence). The V end was cut by 3 bases, the J end by 0 bases, with 7 bases between. This CDR3 comprises 14 residues. Each CDR3 protein gets one entry after TCRdb re-called the 5' RACE reads with MiXCR. The sample records some 440,000 distinct CDR3 sequences, 20% to 30% being singletons. These data were also reused for a study on T cells expressing NK-cell markers. That work states: These clonotypes additionally ranked first within the CD3+CD56-NKG2C+ fraction of four donors.

The chain uses TRBV5-5 and TRBJ1-5, with no clear D. The sequence was collected from a woman aged 18-35 years in good health. Input material: CD4+ T cells sorted from blood. CDR3 residues: CASSSGLSNQPQHF. CDR3 coding DNA: TGTGCCAGCAGCTCGGGCCTTAGCAATCAGCCCCAGCATTTT.